Listed here are 3 T cell receptor beta chains from one sample, sequenced in a study of blood T cell repertoires in COVID-19. Repertoires were generated with immunoSEQ multiplex PCR, while TCRdb's copy carries only in-frame clones and drops some. The sample records about 73,000 clones, around four fifths being singletons. The sample taken for sequencing was peripheral blood. The receptors were gathered from a man over 45 with active COVID-19.

The CDR3 nucleotides read TGTGCCAGCAACCGACAGGGGGTAGTGAACACTGAAGCTTTCTTT. Amino acids: CASNRQGVVNTEAFF. This chain links TRBV5-8 with TRBJ1-1, with 9 bases fitting TRBD1. The CDR3 is made up of 15 amino acids. CDR1 is SGHTS and CDR2 is YDEGEE in the germline V gene. V shed 6 bases, J shed 0 bases, and the junction held 6 bases outside the gene matches. The full variable domain, with the rest looked up from reference TRBV5-8 and TRBJ1-1, is EAGVTQSPTHLIKTRGQQATLRCSPISGHTSVYWYQQALGLGLQFLLWYDEGEERNRGNFPPRFSGRQFPNYSSELNVNALELEDSALYLCASNRQGVVNTEAFFGQGTRLTVV.

This clone occurred once. CDR3 sequence reads: CASSRFPSREKPDTQYF. DNA of the CDR3: TGTGCCAGCTCACGATTTCCGTCGCGGGAGAAGCCAGATACGCAGTATTTT. The J gene is TRBJ2-3, the V gene TRBV18; 7 nucleotides line up with TRBD2. The junction had 14 bases not matched to a gene; V was cut back by 4 bases and J by 4 bases. Germline V gene lookup returns CDR1 KGHSH and CDR2 LQKENI. The CDR3 sequence is 17 residues long.

The chain carries TRBV6-8 and TRBJ2-3; TRBD2 aligns across 11 bases. Germline V gives CDR1 MNHGY, CDR2 SAAAGT. The CDR3 is 19 residues long. J was trimmed by 6 bases and V by 6 bases; bases with no gene match: 20. CDR3 protein: CASRSSPLAGGQVWDTQYF. The CDR3 DNA reads as TGTGCCAGCAGGAGTTCTCCCTTAGCGGGGGGGCAGGTATGGGATACGCAGTATTTT.